Detailed here is one T cell receptor (beta chain). The read comes to an end 3 residues before the CDR3 does, leaving the germline J gene to fill in the end. Assay used: immunoSEQ multiplex PCR; TCRdb lists only in-frame clones, some missing. This specimen shows roughly 28,000 clones; the ten leading clones hold around 10%. These data originate in a study of T cells in women clearing cervical HPV infection. The germline gives CDR1 SGHRS, CDR2 YFSETQ. Between the trimmed V and J ends, which lost 0 bases and 7 bases, there was a span of 14 bases. The CDR3 spans 16 residues. Sample: blood buffy coat. V gene TRBV5-1 combines with J gene TRBJ1-6; D uncertain. The clonotype comes from a woman between 18 and 69 years old with a cervical HPV16 infection that either progressed to CIN3+ or cleared (not recorded which). The CDR3 sequence is CASSLVAGDLNSPLHF. The covered CDR3 bases are TGCGCCAGCAGCTTGGTAGCCGGGGATTTAAATTCACCC.